One and the same sample provided the 21 T cell receptor beta chains below, sequenced in a study of long-term antiretroviral therapy in people with HIV. This was the immunoSEQ v3.0 assay at survey level. The method was immunoSEQ multiplex PCR; TCRdb's version includes in-frame clones alone and lacks a portion of them. The table shows 20,000 to 25,000 clones, with 85% occurring only once. The material was unsorted PBMCs, obtained 1.6 years after starting antiretroviral therapy. These receptor sequences come from a man aged 40-49 years with HIV.

The V and J genes are TRBV10-2 and TRBJ2-1; D is possibly TRBD1 (5 bases). Trimming pared 8 bases from V and 6 bases from J, leaving 11 bases between. This CDR3 spans 12 amino acids. The germline gives CDR1 WSHSY, CDR2 SAAADI. CDR3 region: CASWGTTNEQFF. The CDR3 bases are TGCGCCAGCTGGGGCACCACCAATGAGCAGTTCTTC.

This clone has just a few counts. The chain links TRBV18 to TRBJ2-2; the D gene is possibly TRBD1 (6 bases). Trimming shortened V by 2 bases and J by 7 bases, and 14 bases separated the two germline ends. CDR1 is KGHSH and CDR2 is LQKENI in the germline V gene. The CDR3 runs 15 residues. In DNA, the CDR3 is TGTGCCAGCTCACCAATCAGGGGACGGGACGGGGAGCTGTTTTTT. Its protein product is CASSPIRGRDGELFF.

A single count supports this clone. The chain has TRBV6-5 and TRBJ2-7, with 8 bases identical to TRBD1. Trimming took 6 bases from V and 3 from J; bases not matched to a gene: 10. The germline V gene has CDR1 MNHEY and CDR2 SVGAGI. This CDR3 is 15 amino acids long. The CDR3 DNA sequence: TGTGCCAGCAGGAGCTCCTCGGACAGGGTCTACGAGCAGTACTTC. Residues: CASRSSSDRVYEQYF.

V gene TRBV10-3 combines with J gene TRBJ1-4; D remains unclear. Trimming shortened V by 3 bases and J by 4 bases, and 6 bases separated the two germline ends. The CDR3 is 13 residues long. Germline lookup yields CDR1 ENHRY and CDR2 SYGVKD. CDR3 in DNA: TGTGCCATCAGTGATGAACTTAATGAAAAACTGTTTTTT. The encoded protein is CAISDELNEKLFF.

This rearrangement joins TRBV14 to TRBJ2-7; 7 bases agree with TRBD1. CDR3 size: 12 residues. The germline gives CDR1 SGHDN, CDR2 FVKESK. Unmatched junction bases numbered 2, after V lost 3 bases and J lost 6 bases. Written as DNA, the CDR3 is TGTGCCAGCAGCCATGACAGGGCCGAGCAGTACTTC. It encodes CASSHDRAEQYF.

This clone was observed a single time. The chain recombines TRBV12-2 with TRBJ1-5; the table names TRBD1, a call not compared with the DNA. TRBV12-2 is shown as a pseudogene. CDR3 length: 18 amino acids. The CDR3 DNA sequence: TGTGCAAGTCGCTTAGCTTTATTGGCCCAATGTAGCAATCAGCCCCAGCATTTT. As protein: CASRLALLAQCSNQPQHF.

The chain employs TRBV4-2 and TRBJ2-2; D not certain. There are 14 residues in the CDR3. The V gene's germline CDR1 is LGHNA and CDR2 YNFKEQ. Trimming removed 0 bases at V and 4 bases at J, with 6 bases between. CDR3 loop: CASSQDPLTGELFF. The CDR3 DNA is TGTGCCAGCAGCCAAGATCCCCTCACCGGGGAGCTGTTTTTT.

V gene TRBV7-9 combines with J gene TRBJ1-4, with 9 bases matching TRBD1. Germline CDR1 reads SEHNR; CDR2 reads FQNEAQ (reference sequence). The CDR3 is 14 residues long. The J segment lost 8 bases and the V segment lost 1 base, leaving 2 bases of the junction unmatched. The CDR3 sequence is CASSLGTGEEKLFF. CDR3 sequence (DNA): TGTGCCAGCAGCTTAGGGACAGGGGAAGAAAAACTGTTTTTT.

This clone was observed once. This chain connects TRBV15 to TRBJ2-3; 8 nucleotides agree with TRBD2. The CDR3 covers 14 residues. Trimming cost V 6 bases and J 0 bases; bases outside gene matches: 2. The germline V gene encodes CDR1 LNHNV and CDR2 YYDKDF (reference sequence). CDR3 protein: CATRLAASTDTQYF. CDR3 coding DNA: TGTGCCACCAGACTAGCGGCTAGCACAGATACGCAGTATTTT.

This clone was seen just once. The chain is built from TRBV5-6 and TRBJ2-3, with TRBD1 as a possible D gene (6 bases). The CDR3 spans 17 residues. The V gene's germline CDR1 is SGHDT and CDR2 YYEEEE. Trimming removed 2 bases at V and 2 bases at J, with 18 bases between. This chain's CDR3 is CASSLVYRAKNTDTQYF. DNA for the CDR3: TGTGCCAGCAGCTTAGTCTACAGGGCGAAAAACACAGATACGCAGTATTTT.

This chain connects TRBV19 to TRBJ2-3; tentatively, D is TRBD1 or TRBD2 (5 bases each). The V end lost 4 bases, the J end lost 8 bases, and 16 bases lay between the germline ends. CDR3 length: 14 amino acids. The germline gives CDR1 LNHDA, CDR2 SQIVND (reference sequence). The CDR3 region is CASSTQVGVGTQYF. CDR3 bases: TGTGCCAGTAGTACCCAGGTGGGGGTAGGTACGCAGTATTTT.

V gene TRBV25-1 combines with J gene TRBJ2-7; possibly TRBD2 for D (6 bases). The V and J ends lost 0 bases and 3 bases respectively, with 9 bases between them. Germline lookup yields CDR1 MGHDK and CDR2 SYGVNS. The CDR3 extends over 14 amino acids. The CDR3 is CASSEYGGDYEQYF. CDR3 DNA: TGTGCCAGCAGTGAATATGGAGGGGACTACGAGCAGTACTTC.

V gene TRBV30 combines with J gene TRBJ2-3; D unclear. V was pared by 0 bases and J by 5 bases, with 3 bases between. Germline values: CDR1 GTSNPN, CDR2 SVGIG (reference sequence). The CDR3 is 11 residues long. The CDR3 coding sequence is TGTGCCTGGAGTGTCGGAGATACGCAGTATTTT. Amino acids: CAWSVGDTQYF.

The chain uses TRBV4-1 and TRBJ1-3, with D unresolved. Germline lookup yields CDR1 MGHRA and CDR2 YSYEKL. The CDR3 contains 14 residues. Between the trimmed V and J ends, which lost 4 bases and 1 base, there was a span of 8 bases. CDR3 nucleotide sequence: TGCGCCAGCAGCCGTGACGCGTCTGGAAACACCATATATTTT. It yields the protein CASSRDASGNTIYF.

V is TRBV4-1 and J is TRBJ1-1; unclear D gene. The germline gives CDR1 MGHRA, CDR2 YSYEKL. Trimming left V 1 base short and J 1 base short, with 13 bases between. The CDR3 runs 16 residues. The CDR3 region is CASSQGGRAPNTEAFF. The CDR3 DNA is TGCGCCAGCAGCCAAGGTGGAAGGGCCCCGAACACTGAAGCTTTCTTT.

V gene TRBV7-3 combines with J gene TRBJ1-5; the match to TRBD1 covers 7 bases. This CDR3 comprises 19 residues. V was pared by 2 bases and J by 2 bases, with 15 bases of the junction left unmatched. CDR1 SGHTA and CDR2 FQGTGA come from the germline V gene. DNA of the CDR3: TGTGCCAGCAGCTTACTTGGGGACAGTCCAGCCGTCGGCAATCAGCCCCAGCATTTT. Encoded protein: CASSLLGDSPAVGNQPQHF.

This rearrangement joins TRBV4-1 to TRBJ2-7; D might be TRBD2 (6 bases). The CDR3 sequence is 14 residues long. Germline V gene sequence: CDR1 MGHRA, CDR2 YSYEKL. V lost 1 base and J lost 0, with 7 bases in between. The CDR3 region is CASSQGDSSYEQYF. CDR3 in DNA: TGCGCCAGCAGCCAAGGGGACTCCTCCTACGAGCAGTACTTC.

J is TRBJ2-5 and V is TRBV9; 9 nucleotides line up with TRBD1. The CDR3 extends over 15 amino acids. Germline values: CDR1 SGDLS, CDR2 YYNGEE. V was pared by 0 bases and J by 5 bases, with 5 bases of the junction left unmatched. The CDR3 is CASSVGTGVTETQYF. In nucleotides, the CDR3 is TGTGCCAGCAGCGTAGGGACAGGGGTAACGGAGACCCAGTACTTC.

The chain links TRBV6-5 to TRBJ1-2; a weak D match, TRBD1 (6 bases). Per germline, CDR1 MNHEY and CDR2 SVGAGI. Trimming cost V 0 bases and J 3 bases, with 8 bases left between them. This CDR3 contains 14 residues. CDR3 coding DNA: TGTGCCAGCAGTTACTCATGGACAGACTATGGCTACACCTTC. Its protein product is CASSYSWTDYGYTF.

The rearrangement links TRBV30 to TRBJ1-5; 9 bases are shared with TRBD1. Trimming took 3 bases from V and 4 from J; bases not matched to a gene: 7. The germline CDR1 and CDR2 sequences are GTSNPN and SVGIG (reference sequence). The length of the CDR3 is 15 residues. The CDR3 bases are TGTGCCTGGAGCAATGGACAGGGGAGGAATCAGCCCCAGCATTTT. As protein: CAWSNGQGRNQPQHF.

This clone was found once. The chain combines TRBV6-4 with TRBJ1-4; no reliable D call. From germline, CDR1 is MRHNA and CDR2 SNTAGT. This CDR3 is built from 14 residues. Trimming took 4 bases from V and 4 from J, leaving 10 bases between them. CDR3 sequence reads: CASSAPERNEKLFF. CDR3 DNA: TGTGCCAGCAGTGCCCCGGAGCGTAATGAAAAACTGTTTTTT.